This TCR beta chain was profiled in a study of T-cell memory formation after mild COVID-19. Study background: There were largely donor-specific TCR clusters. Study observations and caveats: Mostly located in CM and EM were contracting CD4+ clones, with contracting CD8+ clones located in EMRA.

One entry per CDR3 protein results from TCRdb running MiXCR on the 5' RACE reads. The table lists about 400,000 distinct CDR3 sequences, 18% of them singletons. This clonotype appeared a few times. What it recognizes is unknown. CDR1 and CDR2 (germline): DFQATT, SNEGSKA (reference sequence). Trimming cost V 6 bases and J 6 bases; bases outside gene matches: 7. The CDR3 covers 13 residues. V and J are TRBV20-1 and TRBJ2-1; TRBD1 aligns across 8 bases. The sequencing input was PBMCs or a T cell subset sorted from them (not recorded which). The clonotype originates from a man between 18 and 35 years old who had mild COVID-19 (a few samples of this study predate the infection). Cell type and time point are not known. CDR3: CSASTGVVNEQFF. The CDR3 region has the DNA TGCAGTGCCTCGACAGGGGTGGTCAATGAGCAGTTCTTC.